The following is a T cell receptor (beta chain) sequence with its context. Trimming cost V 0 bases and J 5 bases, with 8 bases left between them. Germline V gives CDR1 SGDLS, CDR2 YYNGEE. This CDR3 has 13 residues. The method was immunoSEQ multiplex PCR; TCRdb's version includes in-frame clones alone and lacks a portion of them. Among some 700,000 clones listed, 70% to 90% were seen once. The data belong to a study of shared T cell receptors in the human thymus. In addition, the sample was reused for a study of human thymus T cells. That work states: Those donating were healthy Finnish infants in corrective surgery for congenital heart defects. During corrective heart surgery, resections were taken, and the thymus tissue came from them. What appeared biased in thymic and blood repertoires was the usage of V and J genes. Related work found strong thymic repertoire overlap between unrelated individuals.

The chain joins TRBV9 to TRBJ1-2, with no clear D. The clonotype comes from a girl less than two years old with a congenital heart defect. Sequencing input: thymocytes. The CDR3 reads CASSVVAGYGYTF. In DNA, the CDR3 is TGTGCCAGCAGCGTAGTCGCGGGGTATGGCTACACCTTC.